The next 18 T cell receptor beta chains were all read from a single sample in a study of shared clonotypes between healthy human individuals. Method: immunoSEQ multiplex PCR; TCRdb's copy keeps in-frame clones and lacks some. The sample carries approximately 2,200,000 clones, about 93% recorded once. In the naive CD8 group, cells lacked CD45RO and were positively selected for CCR7, so terminally differentiated effector memory CD45RA+ cells were left out. The sample was naive CD8+ T cells from PBMCs. The receptors derive from a man aged 18-30 years in good health. Some clones in this sample may be carry-over from other donors' samples.

The J gene is TRBJ1-5, the V gene TRBV6-1, with D unresolved. CDR1 is MNHNS and CDR2 is SASEGT in the germline V gene. The CDR3 is 18 amino acids. V was cut by 0 bases and J by 2 bases, with 17 bases left in between. The CDR3 coding sequence is TGTGCCAGCAGTGAAGCGTCGCACCCGACTTATGGCAATCAGCCCCAGCATTTT. Translation: CASSEASHPTYGNQPQHF.

The J gene is TRBJ1-3, the V gene TRBV11-2; D is unclear. The CDR3 contains 16 residues. Germline CDR1 SGHAT, CDR2 FQNNGV. The ends were cut back, 1 base at V and 1 base at J, with 11 bases in the middle. The DNA of the CDR3 is TGTGCCAGCAGCTTAGGACTGAGGCCGTCTGGAAACACCATATATTTT. Protein sequence: CASSLGLRPSGNTIYF.

The rearrangement links TRBV10-3 to TRBJ2-7; D gene unclear. The CDR3 is 14 residues long. Germline-derived CDR1 and CDR2 are ENHRY and SYGVKD. V dropped 4 bases and J dropped 7 bases, with 17 bases sitting between them. As DNA, the CDR3 is TGTGCCATCAGTGCCAAGCCGGTTCCCCCTGAGCAGTACTTC. Protein: CAISAKPVPPEQYF.

The table lists this clone with a count of one. The chain combines TRBV27 with TRBJ2-7, with D perhaps TRBD1 (6 bases). The CDR3 has 16 residues. V lost 5 bases to trimming and J lost 3 bases, with 20 bases between them. The germline CDR1 and CDR2 sequences are MNHEY and SMNVEV (reference sequence). Written as DNA, the CDR3 is TGTGCCAGCAGTCCCTCGTCAGGGGTCGAAGTCTACGAGCAGTACTTC. Its translation: CASSPSSGVEVYEQYF.

V and J are TRBV27 and TRBJ2-7; 7 positions agree with TRBD1. The CDR3 runs to 14 residues. In germline, CDR1 is MNHEY, CDR2 SMNVEV (reference sequence). Unmatched junction bases numbered 8, after V lost 6 bases and J lost 3 bases. The CDR3 bases are TGTGCCAGCAGCCTCGTGGACAGGAGCTACGAGCAGTACTTC. The encoded protein is CASSLVDRSYEQYF.

This clone was recorded once. V usage is TRBV27 and J usage is TRBJ2-1; D is possibly TRBD2 (6 bases). CDR1 and CDR2 (germline): MNHEY, SMNVEV (reference sequence). The CDR3 covers 13 residues. The ends were cut back, 6 bases at V and 10 bases at J, with 16 bases in the middle. The CDR3 sequence is CASSPSLASEQFF. In DNA form, the CDR3 reads TGTGCCAGCAGCCCTAGTCTAGCGTCGGAGCAGTTCTTC.

The chain employs TRBV7-2 and TRBJ2-7; D possibly corresponds to TRBD2 (6 bases). V lost 2 bases and J 3 bases, leaving 14 bases between the germline ends. Germline V gives CDR1 SGHTA, CDR2 FQGNSA. CDR3 length: 15 residues. This CDR3 reads CASSLRGSFLYEQYF. In nucleotides, the CDR3 is TGTGCCAGCAGCTTACGGGGGAGCTTTCTCTACGAGCAGTACTTC.

Comments on this clone: Other DNA sequences in the sample encode the same CDR3. The genes are TRBV7-2 and TRBJ1-5; possibly TRBD1 for D (6 bases). Germline V gene lookup returns CDR1 SGHTA and CDR2 FQGNSA. The CDR3 runs to 15 residues. Trimming stripped 1 base from V and 6 bases from J, with 13 bases between. The CDR3 nucleotides read TGTGCCAGCAGCTTAGATTCAGGGGTGGGTCAGCCCCAGCATTTT. This encodes CASSLDSGVGQPQHF.

The chain recombines TRBV7-6 with TRBJ2-1; 9 bases are a match to TRBD1. The CDR3 sequence is 15 residues long. Trimming removed 6 bases from V and 4 bases from J; junction bases left unmatched: 7. Germline V lookup: CDR1 SGHVS, CDR2 FNYEAQ. This CDR3 is CASSPGQGSYNEQFF. CDR3 sequence (DNA): TGTGCCAGCAGTCCGGGACAGGGCTCTTACAATGAGCAGTTCTTC.

The V gene is TRBV29-1, the J gene TRBJ2-7, with D possibly being TRBD1 (7 bases). Trimming cost V 0 bases and J 7 bases, with 19 bases left between them. CDR1 is SQVTM, CDR2 ANQGSEA, per germline. This CDR3 contains 15 residues. In nucleotides, the CDR3 is TGCAGCGTTGAAGATCTTAGGGGGCGGGGAGTGGAGCAGTACTTC. It yields the protein CSVEDLRGRGVEQYF.

This chain connects TRBV27 to TRBJ2-2; TRBD1 matches 7 bases. In germline, CDR1 is MNHEY, CDR2 SMNVEV (reference sequence). V shed 5 bases, J shed 4 bases, and the junction held 7 bases outside the gene matches. This CDR3 contains 15 residues. The chain's CDR3 is CASSIGQASTGELFF. Here the CDR3 DNA reads TGTGCCAGCAGTATTGGACAGGCCTCCACCGGGGAGCTGTTTTTT.

The chain employs TRBV10-2 and TRBJ2-7; D is uncertain. This CDR3 region has 10 residues. V was trimmed by 10 bases and J by 6 bases, leaving 10 bases between them. Germline CDR1 and CDR2: WSHSY and SAAADI. The CDR3 protein is CATSRGEQYF. CDR3 coding DNA: TGCGCCACCTCGCGCGGCGAGCAGTACTTC.

The rearrangement links TRBV2 to TRBJ2-5, with 11 bases that match TRBD2. Near its end, the DNA agrees better with TRBJ2-7, so the J call may be wrong. The CDR3 is made up of 15 amino acids. The germline V gene encodes CDR1 SNHLY and CDR2 FYNNEI. This CDR3 reads CASRAGTSGTYEQYF. The DNA of the CDR3 is TGTGCCAGCAGGGCTGGGACTAGCGGCACATACGAGCAGTACTTC.

The gene calls are TRBV10-2 and TRBJ2-7, with 9 bases aligning to TRBD2. Germline CDR1 WSHSY, CDR2 SAAADI. Trimming at V came to 6 bases and at J to 5 bases, leaving 11 bases not matched to a gene. The CDR3 totals 15 residues. CDR3: CASRLSGSVSDEQYF. The CDR3 nucleotides are TGCGCCAGCAGACTTAGCGGGAGTGTTAGCGACGAGCAGTACTTC.

CDR3 coding DNA: TGCGCCAGCAGCCAAGTATCGACAGGGGACCAGCCCCAGCATTTT. It is translated as CASSQVSTGDQPQHF. This chain joins TRBV4-1 and TRBJ1-5; 8 bases agree with TRBD1. The CDR3 is 15 amino acids. Unmatched junction bases numbered 6, after V lost 1 base and J lost 7 bases. Germline CDR1 MGHRA, CDR2 YSYEKL.

As concerns this clone: The same CDR3 can be traced to other DNA sequences in this sample. The chain is built from TRBV7-2 and TRBJ2-2; D is uncertain. The CDR3 loop spans 12 amino acids. The germline gives CDR1 SGHTA, CDR2 FQGNSA. V gave up 2 bases and J gave up 5 bases, with 3 bases separating them. CDR3 residues: CASSLRTGELFF. The CDR3 DNA reads TGTGCCAGCAGCTTACGTACCGGGGAGCTGTTTTTT.

The rearrangement uses TRBV5-1 and TRBJ2-2, with TRBD1 matching 7 bases. Germline V gene sequence: CDR1 SGHRS, CDR2 YFSETQ. This CDR3 spans 16 amino acids. V gave up 4 bases and J gave up 6 bases; unmatched junction bases: 12. CDR3 loop: CASSPQLRGRPGELFF. CDR3 in DNA: TGCGCCAGCAGCCCCCAACTGAGGGGGCGGCCCGGGGAGCTGTTTTTT.

In regard to this clone: Within the sample, other DNA sequences also encode this same CDR3. The gene calls are TRBV28 and TRBJ1-5; the D is unclear. CDR3 length equals 13 residues. Germline CDR1 reads MDHEN; CDR2 reads SYDVKM. V was trimmed by 3 bases and J by 4 bases, leaving 7 bases between them. The CDR3 protein is CASSFSRNQPQHF. Written as DNA, the CDR3 is TGTGCCAGCAGTTTTTCACGGAATCAGCCCCAGCATTTT.